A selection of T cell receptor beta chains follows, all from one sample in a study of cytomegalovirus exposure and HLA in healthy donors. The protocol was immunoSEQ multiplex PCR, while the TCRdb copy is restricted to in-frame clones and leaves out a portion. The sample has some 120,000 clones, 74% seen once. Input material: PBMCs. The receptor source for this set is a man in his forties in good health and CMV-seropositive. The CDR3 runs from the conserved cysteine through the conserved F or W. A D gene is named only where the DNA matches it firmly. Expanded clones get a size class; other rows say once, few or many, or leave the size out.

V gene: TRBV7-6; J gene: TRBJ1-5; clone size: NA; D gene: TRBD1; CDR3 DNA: TGTGCCAGCAGCTTATCCCAGGGGGCTAGTCAGCCCCAGCATTTT; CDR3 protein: CASSLSQGASQPQHF
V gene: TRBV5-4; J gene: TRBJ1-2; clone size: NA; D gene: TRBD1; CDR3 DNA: TGTGCCAGCAGCTTGGCCTTGGGACAGAACTATGGCTACACCTTC; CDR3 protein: CASSLALGQNYGYTF
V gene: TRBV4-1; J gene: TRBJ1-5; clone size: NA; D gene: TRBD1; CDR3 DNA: TGCGCCAGCAGCTATGGGACAGGGGTGAATCAGCCCCAGCATTTT; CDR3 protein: CASSYGTGVNQPQHF
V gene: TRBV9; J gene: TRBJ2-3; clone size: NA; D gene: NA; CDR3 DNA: TGTGCCAGCAGCGTAGTAGGCAGGGGCACAGATACGCAGTATTTT; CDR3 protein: CASSVVGRGTDTQYF
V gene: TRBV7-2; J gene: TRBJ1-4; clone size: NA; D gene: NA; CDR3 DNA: TGTGCCAGCAGCTTCCAAGGTGGCGGTGAAAAACTGTTTTTT; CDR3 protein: CASSFQGGGEKLFF
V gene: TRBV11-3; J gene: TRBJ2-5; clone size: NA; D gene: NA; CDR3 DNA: TGTGCCAGCAGCTTAGAACGGCAAGAGACCCAGTACTTC; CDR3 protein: CASSLERQETQYF
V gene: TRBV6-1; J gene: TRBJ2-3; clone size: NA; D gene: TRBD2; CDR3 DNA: TGTGCCAGCAGTGAAGCCACTAGCGAGACAGATACGCAGTATTTT; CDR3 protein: CASSEATSETDTQYF
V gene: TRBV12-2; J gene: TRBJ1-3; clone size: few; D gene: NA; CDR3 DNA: TGTGCAAGTCGCCCCACCAGACAGACAACTGGAAACACCATATATTTT; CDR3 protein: CASRPTRQTTGNTIYF
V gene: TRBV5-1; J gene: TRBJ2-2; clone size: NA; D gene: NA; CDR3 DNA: TGCGCCAGCAGACTGAGACAGTCTGGGAACACCGGGGAGCTGTTTTTT; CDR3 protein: CASRLRQSGNTGELFF
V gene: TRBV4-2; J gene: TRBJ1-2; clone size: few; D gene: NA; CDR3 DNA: TGTGCCAGCAGCCAAGCTGGGGGGGCGGGCTATGGCTACACCTTC; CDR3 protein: CASSQAGGAGYGYTF
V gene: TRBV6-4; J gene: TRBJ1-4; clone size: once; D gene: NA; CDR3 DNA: TGTGCCAGCATTCTGGACAGTTTTAATGAAAAACTGTTTTTT; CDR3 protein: CASILDSFNEKLFF
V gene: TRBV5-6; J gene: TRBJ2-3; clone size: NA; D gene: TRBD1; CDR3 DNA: TGTGCCAGCAGCCCCGGGGACAGGGGCAGGTCAGATACGCAGTATTTT; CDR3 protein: CASSPGDRGRSDTQYF
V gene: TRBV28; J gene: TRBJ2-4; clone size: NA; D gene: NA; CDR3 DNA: TGTGCCAGCAGACACTACTCAGCCAAAAACATTCAGTACTTC; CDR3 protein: CASRHYSAKNIQYF
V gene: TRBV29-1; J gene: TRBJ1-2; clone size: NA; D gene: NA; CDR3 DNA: TGCAGCGTTGAGCTCAGTTTTAACTATGGCTACACCTTC; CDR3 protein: CSVELSFNYGYTF
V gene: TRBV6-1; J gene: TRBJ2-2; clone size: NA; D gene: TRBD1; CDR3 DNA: TGTGCCAGCAGCAACAGGGGTGACACCGGGGAGCTGTTTTTT; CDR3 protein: CASSNRGDTGELFF
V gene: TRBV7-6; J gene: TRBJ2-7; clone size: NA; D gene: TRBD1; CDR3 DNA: TGTGCCAGCAGCTTCACCGGGACAGGGGACTACGAGCAGTACTTC; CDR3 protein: CASSFTGTGDYEQYF
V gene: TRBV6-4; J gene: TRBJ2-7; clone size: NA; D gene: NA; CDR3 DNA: TGTGCCAGCAGTGACTCTCAGGTTGACGAGCAGTACTTC; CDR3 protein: CASSDSQVDEQYF
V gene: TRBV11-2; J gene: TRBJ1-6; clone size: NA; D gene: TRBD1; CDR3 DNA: TGTGCCAGCAGCTTACAATTGGTGACAGGGGGCGACTCACCCCTCCACTTT; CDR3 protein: CASSLQLVTGGDSPLHF
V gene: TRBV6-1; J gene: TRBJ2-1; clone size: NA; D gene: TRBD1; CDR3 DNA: TGTGCCAGCAGGGACCAGACAGGGGTCCGCAATGAGCAGTTCTTC; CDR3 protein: CASRDQTGVRNEQFF
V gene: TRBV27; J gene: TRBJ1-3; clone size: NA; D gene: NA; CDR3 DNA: TGTGCCAGCAGACCCAATCCGCGGGACCAGCGGGACACCATATATTTT; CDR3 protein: CASRPNPRDQRDTIYF
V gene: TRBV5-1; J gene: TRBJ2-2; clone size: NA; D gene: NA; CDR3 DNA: TGCGCCAGCAGCTACTCGAACACCGGGGAGCTGTTTTTT; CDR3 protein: CASSYSNTGELFF
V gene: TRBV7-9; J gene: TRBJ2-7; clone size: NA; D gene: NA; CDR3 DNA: TGTGCCAGCAGCTTATCCAGCGCCTACGAGCAGTACTTC; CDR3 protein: CASSLSSAYEQYF
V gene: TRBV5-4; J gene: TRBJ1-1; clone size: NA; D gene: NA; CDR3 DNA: TGTGCCAGCAGCGACGGAGGCTTCAGCACTGAAGCTTTCTTT; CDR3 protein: CASSDGGFSTEAFF
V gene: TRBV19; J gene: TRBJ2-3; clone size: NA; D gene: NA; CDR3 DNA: TGTGCCAGTAGTATAGGAGCGGCCACAGATACGCAGTATTTT; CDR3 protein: CASSIGAATDTQYF
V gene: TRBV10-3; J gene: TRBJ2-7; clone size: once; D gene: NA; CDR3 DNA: TGTGCCATCAGTGTCGTTAGCGTACACGAGCAGTACTTC; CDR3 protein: CAISVVSVHEQYF
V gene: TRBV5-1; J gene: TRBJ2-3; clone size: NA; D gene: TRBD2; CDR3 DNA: TGCGCCAGCAGCACTACTAGCGGGGGGGCTGGAGATACGCAGTATTTT; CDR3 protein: CASSTTSGGAGDTQYF
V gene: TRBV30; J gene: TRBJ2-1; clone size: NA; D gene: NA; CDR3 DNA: TGTGCCTACAGGGCAGGGGTCTTCAATGAGCAGTTCTTC; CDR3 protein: CAYRAGVFNEQFF
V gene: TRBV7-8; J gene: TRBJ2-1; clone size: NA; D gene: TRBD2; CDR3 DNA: TGTGCCAGCAGCTTAAGGCCCGGGACTAGCGGCAATGAGCAGTTCTTC; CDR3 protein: CASSLRPGTSGNEQFF
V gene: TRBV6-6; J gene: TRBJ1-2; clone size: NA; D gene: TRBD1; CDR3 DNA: TGTGCCAGCAGCTACGACAGGGACACTAACTATGGCTACACCTTC; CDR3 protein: CASSYDRDTNYGYTF
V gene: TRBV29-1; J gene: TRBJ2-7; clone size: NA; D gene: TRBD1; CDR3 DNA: TGCAGCGTTGAGTCCGGGACAGGGGGCGATTACGAGCAGTACTTC; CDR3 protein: CSVESGTGGDYEQYF
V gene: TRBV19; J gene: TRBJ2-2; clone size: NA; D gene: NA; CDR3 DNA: TGTGCCAGTAGTATGAGGTTGATGTCCGGGGAGCTGTTTTTT; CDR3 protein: CASSMRLMSGELFF
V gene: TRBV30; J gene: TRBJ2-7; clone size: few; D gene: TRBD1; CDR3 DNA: TGTGCCTGGAGTGTGACAGGGACCCCCGACGAGCAGTACTTC; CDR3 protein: CAWSVTGTPDEQYF
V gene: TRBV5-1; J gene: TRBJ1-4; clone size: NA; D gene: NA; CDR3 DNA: TGCGCCAGCAGCACGACGGGGGGCCAGGGGTATAGAAAACTGTTTTTT; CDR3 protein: CASSTTGGQGYRKLFF
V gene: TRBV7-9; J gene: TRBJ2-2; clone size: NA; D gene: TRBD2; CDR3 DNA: TGTGCCAGCAGCCGGGAGGCCGGGGAGCTGTTTTTT; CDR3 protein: CASSREAGELFF
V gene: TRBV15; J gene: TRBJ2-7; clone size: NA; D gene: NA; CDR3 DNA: TGTGCCACCAGCAGATTACTACGGGGACTCTCCTACGAGCAGTACTTC; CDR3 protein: CATSRLLRGLSYEQYF
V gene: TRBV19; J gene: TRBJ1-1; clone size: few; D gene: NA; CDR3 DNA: TGTGCCAGTAGTATAGCGGTCGGAGTGAACACTGAAGCTTTCTTT; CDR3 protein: CASSIAVGVNTEAFF
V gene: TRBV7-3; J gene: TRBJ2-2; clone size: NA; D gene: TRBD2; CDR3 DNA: TGTGCCAGCAGCCCGACTAGCGGGAGATCCGGGGAGCTGTTTTTT; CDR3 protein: CASSPTSGRSGELFF
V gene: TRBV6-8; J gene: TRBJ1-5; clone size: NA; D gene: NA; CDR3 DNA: TGTGCCAGCAGTTACTCGCCGGGTTATCAGCCCCAGCATTTT; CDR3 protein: CASSYSPGYQPQHF
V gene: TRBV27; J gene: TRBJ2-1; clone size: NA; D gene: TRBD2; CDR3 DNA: TGTGCCAGCAGTTCTTCCCCGGCCCATTTAGCGGGAGAGGGGAATGAGCAGTTCTTC; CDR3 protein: CASSSSPAHLAGEGNEQFF
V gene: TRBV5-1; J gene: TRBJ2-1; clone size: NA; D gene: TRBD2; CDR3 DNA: TGCGCCAGCAGCTTGACTAGCGGGAGGGGATACAATGAGCAGTTCTTC; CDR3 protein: CASSLTSGRGYNEQFF
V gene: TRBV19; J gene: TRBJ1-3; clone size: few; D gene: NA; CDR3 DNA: TGTGCCAGTACCTCCCCGGGGGTAACCTCTGGAAACACCATATATTTT; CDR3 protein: CASTSPGVTSGNTIYF
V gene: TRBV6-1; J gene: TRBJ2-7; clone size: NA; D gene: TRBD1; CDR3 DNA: TGTGCCAGCAGTGAGTGGGGACAGGGGGCCTACGAGCAGTACTTC; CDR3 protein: CASSEWGQGAYEQYF
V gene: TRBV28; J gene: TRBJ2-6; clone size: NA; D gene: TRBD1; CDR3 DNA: TGTGCCAGCGGGGACAGGAGCTCTGGGGCCAACGTCCTGACTTTC; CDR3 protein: CASGDRSSGANVLTF
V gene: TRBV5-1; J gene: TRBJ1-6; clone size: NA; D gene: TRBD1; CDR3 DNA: TGCGCCAGCAGTTTGGGGACAGACTATAATTCACCCCTCCACTTT; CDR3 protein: CASSLGTDYNSPLHF
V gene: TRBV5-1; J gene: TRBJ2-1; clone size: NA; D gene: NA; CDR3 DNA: TGCGCCAGCAGCTTCAGGGATGAGCAGTTCTTC; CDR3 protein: CASSFRDEQFF